This T cell receptor (beta chain) was identified during a study of technical replicates of blood from a few donors. The germline V gene has CDR1 MNHEY and CDR2 SMNVEV (reference sequence). CDR3 length: 18 residues. Trimming took 4 bases from V and 7 from J; bases not matched to a gene: 16. Libraries were prepared by immunoSEQ multiplex PCR; TCRdb keeps only in-frame clonotypes and omits some of them. The data contain 70,000 or so clones, over 70% of them seen just once; the ten biggest clones take up 3.5% to 5.5%. This clone was found a few times. Sequenced: PBMCs. This chain connects TRBV27 to TRBJ2-2; 9 nucleotides match TRBD2. The source is a human donor in good health. Some clones in this sample may be carry-over from other donors' samples. CDR3 nucleotide sequence: TGTGCCAGCAGTTCCACCGTTAGGGCGGGAGGGCCGGGCGGGGAGCTGTTTTTT. Protein: CASSSTVRAGGPGGELFF.